The TCR beta chain under discussion was sequenced for a study of T cell repertoires in cytomegalovirus infection. Overall study context: Based on public TCR beta signatures, there were indications of CMV infection and of a matching HLA type.

Study-level points and caveats: Accumulated public TCR beta family frequency recognized individuals carrying CMV together with the relevant HLA.

This clonotype was seen only a few times. Its target is not known. In TCRdb, the reads were re-called with MiXCR into one record per CDR3 protein. The sample yields fewer than 700,000 distinct CDR3 sequences, 20% to 25% seen once. CDR3 length equals 14 residues. V lost 4 bases to trimming and J lost 7 bases, with 17 bases between them. Germline CDR1 is MNHEY and CDR2 is SVGEGT. This rearrangement joins TRBV6-2 or TRBV6-3 to TRBJ2-7; perhaps D is TRBD1 or TRBD2 (6 bases each). This sequence was found in a human donor in good health (CMV status not recorded). Some clones in this sample may be carry-over from other donors' samples. Sequences were obtained from CD8+ T cells from PBMCs. CDR3 coding DNA: TGTGCCAGCAGTTTTGTGTGGGGGGCCGGGGAGCAGTACGTC. Its protein is CASSFVWGAGEQYV.